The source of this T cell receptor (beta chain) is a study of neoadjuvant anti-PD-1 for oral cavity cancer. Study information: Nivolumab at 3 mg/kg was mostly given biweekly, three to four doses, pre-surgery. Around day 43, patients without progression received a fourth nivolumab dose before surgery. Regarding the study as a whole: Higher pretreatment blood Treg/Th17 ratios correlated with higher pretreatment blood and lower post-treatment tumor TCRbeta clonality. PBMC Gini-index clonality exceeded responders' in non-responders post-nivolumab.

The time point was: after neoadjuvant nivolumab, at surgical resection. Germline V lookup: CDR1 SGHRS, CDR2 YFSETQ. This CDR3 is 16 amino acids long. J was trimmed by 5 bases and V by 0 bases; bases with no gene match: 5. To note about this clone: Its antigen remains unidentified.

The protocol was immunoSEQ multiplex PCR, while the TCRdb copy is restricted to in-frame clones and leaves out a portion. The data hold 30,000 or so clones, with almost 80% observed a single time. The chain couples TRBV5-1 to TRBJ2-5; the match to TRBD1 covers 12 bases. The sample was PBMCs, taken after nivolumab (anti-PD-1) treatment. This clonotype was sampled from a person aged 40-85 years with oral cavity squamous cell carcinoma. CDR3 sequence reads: CASSLEGQGAIETQYF. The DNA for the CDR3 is TGCGCCAGCAGCTTGGAGGGACAGGGGGCGATTGAGACCCAGTACTTC.